Described below is a single T cell receptor (beta chain) sequence and its context. The use of a sample-barcoded 5' primer and a J-beta primer mix characterized a second PCR of roughly 6 to 12 cycles. One entry per CDR3 protein, called by TCRdb with MiXCR from the 5' RACE reads. The sample records about 780,000 distinct CDR3 sequences, around 50% being singletons. This sample was included in a study of blood T cells in healthy people across ages. The CDR3 is 17 amino acids. Trimming took 2 bases from V and 4 from J, leaving 17 bases between them. Germline-derived CDR1 and CDR2 are MNHEY and SVGEGT. The clonotype originates from a man older than 75 in good health. The V and J genes are TRBV6-2 or TRBV6-3 and TRBJ2-2; D tentatively fits TRBD1 or TRBD2 (5 bases each). The sequenced material came from blood. The CDR3 spells CASSYRGESRRTGELFF. DNA of the CDR3: TGTGCCAGCAGTTACCGAGGGGAGAGCCGCCGCACCGGGGAGCTGTTTTTT.